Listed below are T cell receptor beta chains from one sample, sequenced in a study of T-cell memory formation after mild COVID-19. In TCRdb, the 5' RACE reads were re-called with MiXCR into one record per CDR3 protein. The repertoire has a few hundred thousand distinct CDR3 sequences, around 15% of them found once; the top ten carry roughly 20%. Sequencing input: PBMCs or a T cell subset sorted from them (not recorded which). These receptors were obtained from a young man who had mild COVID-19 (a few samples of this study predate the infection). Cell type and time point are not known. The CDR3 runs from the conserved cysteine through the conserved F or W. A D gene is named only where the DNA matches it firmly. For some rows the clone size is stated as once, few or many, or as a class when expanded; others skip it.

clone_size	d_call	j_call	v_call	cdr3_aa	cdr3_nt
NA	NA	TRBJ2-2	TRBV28	CASGELFF	TGTGCCAGCGGGGAGCTGTTTTTT
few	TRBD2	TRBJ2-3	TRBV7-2	CASSFRLAASTDTQYF	TGTGCCAGCAGCTTCCGACTAGCGGCTAGCACAGATACGCAGTATTTT
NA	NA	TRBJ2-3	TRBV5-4	CASREGTDTQYF	TGTGCCAGCAGAGAAGGCACAGATACGCAGTATTTT
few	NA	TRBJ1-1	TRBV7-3	CASSSGGRRTEAFF	TGTGCCAGCAGCTCCGGGGGACGGAGGACTGAAGCTTTCTTT
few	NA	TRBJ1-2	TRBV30	CAWSSVEGIYYGYTF	TGTGCCTGGAGTTCAGTGGAGGGGATATACTATGGCTACACCTTC
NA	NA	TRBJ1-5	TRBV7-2	CASSLDSGQVNQPQHF	TGTGCCAGCAGCTTAGATTCCGGGCAGGTCAATCAGCCCCAGCATTTT
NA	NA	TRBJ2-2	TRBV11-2	CASSPSRGSGELFF	TGTGCCAGCAGCCCTTCGAGAGGCTCCGGGGAGCTGTTTTTT
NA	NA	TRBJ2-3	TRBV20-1	CSARDPVGTDTQYF	TGCAGTGCTAGAGATCCAGTTGGCACAGATACGCAGTATTTT
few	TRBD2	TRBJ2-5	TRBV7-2	CASSRRLAGDETQYF	TGTGCCAGCAGCCGAAGACTAGCGGGTGATGAGACCCAGTACTTC
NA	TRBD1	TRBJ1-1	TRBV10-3	CAIGTAFRNTEAFF	TGTGCCATCGGGACAGCCTTTAGGAACACTGAAGCTTTCTTT
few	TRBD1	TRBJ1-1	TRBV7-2	CASSFDGQGRTEAFF	TGTGCCAGCAGCTTCGATGGACAGGGGCGGACTGAAGCTTTCTTT
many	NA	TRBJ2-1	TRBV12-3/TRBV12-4	CASSLNRQNEQFF	TGTGCCAGCAGTTTGAATCGGCAGAATGAGCAGTTCTTC
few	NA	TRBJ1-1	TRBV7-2	CASSPGGPTEAFF	TGTGCCAGCAGCCCAGGAGGGCCCACTGAAGCTTTCTTT
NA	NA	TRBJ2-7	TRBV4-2	CASSQEYSYEQYF	TGTGCCAGCAGCCAGGAGTACTCCTACGAGCAGTACTTC
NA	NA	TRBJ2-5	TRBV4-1	CASSQPTQSTRTQYF	TGCGCCAGCAGCCAACCGACCCAATCGACGCGGACCCAGTACTTC
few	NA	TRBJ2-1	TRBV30	CAWSPSINEQFF	TGTGCCTGGAGTCCCAGCATCAATGAGCAGTTCTTC
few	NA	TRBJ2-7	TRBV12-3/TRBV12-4	CASSLLGVSYEQYF	TGTGCCAGCAGTTTATTAGGGGTTTCCTACGAGCAGTACTTC
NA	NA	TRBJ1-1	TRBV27	CASSPLGTVGAEAFF	TGTGCCAGCTCCCCCCTAGGAACGGTGGGCGCTGAAGCTTTCTTT
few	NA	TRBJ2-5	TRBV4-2	CASSQDRQQYQETQYF	TGTGCCAGCAGCCAAGATAGACAACAGTACCAAGAGACCCAGTACTTC
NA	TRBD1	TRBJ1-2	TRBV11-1	CASSKGQQRNYGYTF	TGTGCCAGCAGCAAGGGACAGCAAAGGAACTATGGCTACACCTTC
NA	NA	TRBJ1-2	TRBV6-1	CASSESGTQDYGYTF	TGTGCCAGCAGTGAATCCGGGACACAGGACTATGGCTACACCTTC
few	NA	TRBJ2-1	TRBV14	CASSQVGRGGSSYNEQFF	TGTGCCAGCAGCCAAGTAGGAAGGGGGGGTAGCTCCTACAATGAGCAGTTCTTC
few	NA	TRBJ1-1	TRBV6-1	CASSLYRENTEAFF	TGTGCCAGCAGCCTCTACCGGGAGAACACTGAAGCTTTCTTT
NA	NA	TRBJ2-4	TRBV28	CASRGQALGQYF	TGTGCCAGCCGGGGCCAGGCGTTGGGGCAGTACTTC
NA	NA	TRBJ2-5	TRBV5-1	CASYTGPTQWGPQETQYF	TGCGCCAGCTACACCGGCCCAACACAATGGGGACCACAAGAGACCCAGTACTTC
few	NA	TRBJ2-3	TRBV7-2	CASRQGHTQYF	TGTGCCAGCAGGCAGGGCCATACGCAGTATTTT
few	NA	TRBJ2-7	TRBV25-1	CASSESGVHEQYF	TGTGCCAGCAGTGAATCTGGGGTTCACGAGCAGTACTTC
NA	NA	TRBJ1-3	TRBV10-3	CAIRDPRGSGNTIYF	TGTGCCATCAGGGACCCCCGGGGATCTGGAAACACCATATATTTT
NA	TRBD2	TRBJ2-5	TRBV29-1	CSVGGGEYGTQYF	TGCAGCGTTGGGGGGGGAGAGTACGGGACCCAGTACTTC
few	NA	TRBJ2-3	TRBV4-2	CASSLEGLRSTDTQYF	TGTGCCAGCAGCCTCGAGGGACTGCGAAGCACAGATACGCAGTATTTT
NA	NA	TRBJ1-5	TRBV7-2	CASSPISRQTNQPQHF	TGTGCCAGCAGCCCCATATCTCGACAGACGAATCAGCCCCAGCATTTT
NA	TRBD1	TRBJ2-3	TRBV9	CASSVGTGLQADTQYF	TGTGCCAGCAGCGTCGGGACAGGCCTTCAGGCAGATACGCAGTATTTT
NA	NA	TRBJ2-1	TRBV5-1	CASSFHGAYNEQFF	TGCGCCAGCAGCTTCCACGGAGCCTACAATGAGCAGTTCTTC
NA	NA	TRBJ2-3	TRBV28	CASSLVGRVDTQYF	TGTGCCAGCAGTTTGGTAGGCCGGGTAGATACGCAGTATTTT
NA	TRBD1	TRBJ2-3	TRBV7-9	CASSPRDRVTDTQYF	TGTGCCAGCAGCCCCCGGGACAGGGTCACAGATACGCAGTATTTT
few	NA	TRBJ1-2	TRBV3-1	CASSHLQGLDGYTF	TGTGCCAGCAGCCACCTACAGGGTCTCGATGGCTACACCTTC
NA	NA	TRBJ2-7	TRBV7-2	CASSLEGGTYEQYF	TGTGCCAGCAGCTTAGAGGGCGGGACCTACGAGCAGTACTTC
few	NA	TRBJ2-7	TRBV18	CASSPPGKYEQYF	TGTGCCAGCTCACCACCAGGGAAGTACGAGCAGTACTTC
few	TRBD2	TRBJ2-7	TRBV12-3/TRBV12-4	CASGGGTYEQYF	TGTGCCAGCGGGGGGGGTACCTACGAGCAGTACTTC
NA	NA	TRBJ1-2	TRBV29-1	CSAGGYGYTF	TGCAGCGCCGGGGGCTATGGCTACACCTTC
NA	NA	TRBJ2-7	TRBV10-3	CAISEAAYEQYF	TGTGCCATCAGTGAGGCCGCCTACGAGCAGTACTTC
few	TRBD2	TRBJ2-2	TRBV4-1	CASSQVLMTSGGMDTGELFF	TGCGCCAGCAGCCAAGTCCTCATGACTAGCGGGGGGATGGACACCGGGGAGCTGTTTTTT
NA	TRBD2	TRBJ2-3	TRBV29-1	CSVEEDPGGVTQYF	TGCAGCGTTGAAGAAGACCCGGGGGGAGTTACGCAGTATTTT
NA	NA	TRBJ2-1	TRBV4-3	CASSQGRGNEQFF	TGCGCCAGCAGCCAAGGCAGGGGCAATGAGCAGTTCTTC
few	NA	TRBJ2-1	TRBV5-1	CASSLFSGGNEQFF	TGCGCCAGCAGCCTGTTCAGTGGAGGCAATGAGCAGTTCTTC
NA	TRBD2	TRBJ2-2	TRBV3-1	CASSQALAGGLNTGELFF	TGTGCCAGCAGCCAAGCCTTGGCGGGGGGCCTGAACACCGGGGAGCTGTTTTTT
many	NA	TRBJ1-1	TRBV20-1	CSARTGNTEAFF	TGCAGTGCTAGGACAGGTAACACTGAAGCTTTCTTT
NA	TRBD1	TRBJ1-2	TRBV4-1	CASSQGGQGRRANYGYTF	TGCGCCAGCAGCCAAGGAGGACAGGGGAGACGAGCTAACTATGGCTACACCTTC
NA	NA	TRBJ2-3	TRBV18	CASSFSVISTDTQYF	TGTGCCAGCTCGTTCTCAGTTATTAGCACAGATACGCAGTATTTT
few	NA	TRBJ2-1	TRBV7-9	CASRPGGWDNEQFF	TGTGCCAGCCGCCCCGGGGGTTGGGACAATGAGCAGTTCTTC
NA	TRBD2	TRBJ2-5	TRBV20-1	CSATPGGGGETQYF	TGCAGTGCCACTCCTGGGGGGGGAGGAGAGACCCAGTACTTC
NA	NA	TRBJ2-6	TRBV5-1	CASSLYNPLSGANVLTF	TGCGCCAGCAGCCTTTACAACCCCCTCTCTGGGGCCAACGTCCTGACTTTC
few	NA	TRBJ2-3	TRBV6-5	CASSLDDTDTQYF	TGTGCCAGCAGTCTGGACGACACAGATACGCAGTATTTT
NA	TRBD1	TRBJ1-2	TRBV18	CASSPGTGGIGYTF	TGTGCCAGCTCCCCCGGGACAGGGGGAATTGGCTACACCTTC
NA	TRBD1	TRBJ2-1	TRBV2	CASSDVGQGGYNEQFF	TGTGCCAGCAGTGACGTTGGACAGGGTGGGTACAATGAGCAGTTCTTC
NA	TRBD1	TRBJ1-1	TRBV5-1	CASSFTTGEVPEAFF	TGCGCCAGCAGCTTCACGACAGGGGAGGTTCCTGAAGCTTTCTTT
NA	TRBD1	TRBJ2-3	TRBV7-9	CASSLWDRSTDTQYF	TGTGCCAGCAGCTTATGGGACAGGAGCACAGATACGCAGTATTTT